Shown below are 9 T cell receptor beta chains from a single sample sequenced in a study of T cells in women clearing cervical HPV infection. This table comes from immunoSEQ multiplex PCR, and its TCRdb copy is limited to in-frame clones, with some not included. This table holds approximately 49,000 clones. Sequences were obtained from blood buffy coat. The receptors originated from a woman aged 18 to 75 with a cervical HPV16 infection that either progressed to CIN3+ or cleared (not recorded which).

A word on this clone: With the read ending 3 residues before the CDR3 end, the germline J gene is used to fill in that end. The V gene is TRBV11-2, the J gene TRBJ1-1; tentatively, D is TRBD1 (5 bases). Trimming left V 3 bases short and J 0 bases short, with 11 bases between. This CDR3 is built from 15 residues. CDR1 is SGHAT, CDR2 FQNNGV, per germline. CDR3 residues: CASSLSRVMNTEAFF. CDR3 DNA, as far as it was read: TGTGCCAGCAGCTTGTCCAGGGTCATGAACACTGAA.

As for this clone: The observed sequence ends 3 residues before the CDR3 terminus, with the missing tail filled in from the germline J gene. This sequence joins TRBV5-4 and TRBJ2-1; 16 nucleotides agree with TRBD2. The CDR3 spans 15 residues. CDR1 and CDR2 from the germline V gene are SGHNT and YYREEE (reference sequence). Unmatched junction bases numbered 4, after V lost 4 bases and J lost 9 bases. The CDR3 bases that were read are TGTGCCAGCAGCCCGGGACTAGCGGGGGGGCTTGAG. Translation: CASSPGLAGGLE. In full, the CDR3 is CASSPGLAGGLEQFF.

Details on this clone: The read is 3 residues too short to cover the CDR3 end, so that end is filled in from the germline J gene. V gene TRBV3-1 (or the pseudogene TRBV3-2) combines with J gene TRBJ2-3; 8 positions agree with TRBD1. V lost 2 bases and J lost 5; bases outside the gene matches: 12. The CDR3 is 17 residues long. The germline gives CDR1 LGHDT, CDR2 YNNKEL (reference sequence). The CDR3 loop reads CASSQRPTSDRVDTQYF. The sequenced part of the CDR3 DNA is TGTGCCAGCAGCCAACGCCCGACATCGGACAGGGTAGATACG.

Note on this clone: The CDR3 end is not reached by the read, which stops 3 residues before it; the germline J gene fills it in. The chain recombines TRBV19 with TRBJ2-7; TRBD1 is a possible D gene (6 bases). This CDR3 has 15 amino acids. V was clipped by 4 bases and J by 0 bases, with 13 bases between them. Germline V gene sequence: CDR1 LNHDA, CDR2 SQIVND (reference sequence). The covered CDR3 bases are TGTGCCAGTAGTAAGGGGGAAGGGAGCTCCTACGAG. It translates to CASSKGEGSSYE. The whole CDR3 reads CASSKGEGSSYEQYF. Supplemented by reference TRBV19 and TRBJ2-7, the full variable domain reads DGGITQSPKYLFRKEGQNVTLSCEQNLNHDAMYWYRQDPGQGLRLIYYSQIVNDFQKGDIAEGYSVSREKKESFPLTVTSAQKNPTAFYLCASSKGEGSSYEQYFGPGTRLTVT.

Partial CDR3 DNA: TGTGCCAGTAGTATTCGCGGTAGCTATGGC. Translation: CASSIRGSYG. The whole CDR3 protein reads CASSIRGSYGYTF. The rearrangement links TRBV19 to TRBJ1-2, with D unresolved. The read gets to within 3 residues of the CDR3 end, and the germline J gene fills in the rest. Trimming pared 3 bases from V and 4 bases from J, leaving 9 bases between. CDR3 length equals 13 residues. The germline V gene has CDR1 LNHDA and CDR2 SQIVND (reference sequence). Filled out from reference TRBV19 and TRBJ1-2, the complete variable domain reads DGGITQSPKYLFRKEGQNVTLSCEQNLNHDAMYWYRQDPGQGLRLIYYSQIVNDFQKGDIAEGYSVSREKKESFPLTVTSAQKNPTAFYLCASSIRGSYGYTFGSGTRLTVV.

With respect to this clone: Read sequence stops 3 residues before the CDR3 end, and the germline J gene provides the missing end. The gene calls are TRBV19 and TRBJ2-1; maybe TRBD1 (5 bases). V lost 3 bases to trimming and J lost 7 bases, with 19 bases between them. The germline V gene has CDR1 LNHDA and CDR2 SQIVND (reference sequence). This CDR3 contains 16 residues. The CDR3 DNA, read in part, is TGTGCCAGTAGTATCAAATCGCAGGGTATCCAAAATGAG. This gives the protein CASSIKSQGIQNE. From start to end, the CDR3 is CASSIKSQGIQNEQFF.

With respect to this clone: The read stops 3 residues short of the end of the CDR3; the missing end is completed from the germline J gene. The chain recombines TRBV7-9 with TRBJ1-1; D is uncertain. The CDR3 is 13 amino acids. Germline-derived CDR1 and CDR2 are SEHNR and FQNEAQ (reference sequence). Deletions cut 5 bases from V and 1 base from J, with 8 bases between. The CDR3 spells CASSPSWNTEAFF. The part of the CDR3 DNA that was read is TGTGCCAGCAGCCCCTCGTGGAACACTGAA.

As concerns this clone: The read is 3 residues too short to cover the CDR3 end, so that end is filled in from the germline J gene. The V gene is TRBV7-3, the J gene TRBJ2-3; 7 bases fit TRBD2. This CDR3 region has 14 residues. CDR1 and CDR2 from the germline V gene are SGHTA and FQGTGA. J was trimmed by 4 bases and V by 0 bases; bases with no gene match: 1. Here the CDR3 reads CASSLTGGADTQYF. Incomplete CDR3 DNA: TGTGCCAGCAGCTTAACGGGGGGGGCAGATACG. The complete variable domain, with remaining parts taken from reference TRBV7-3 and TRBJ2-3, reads GAGVSQTPSNKVTEKGKYVELRCDPISGHTALYWYRQSLGQGPEFLIYFQGTGAADDSGLPNDRFFAVRPEGSVSTLKIQRTERGDSAVYLCASSLTGGADTQYFGPGTRLTVL.

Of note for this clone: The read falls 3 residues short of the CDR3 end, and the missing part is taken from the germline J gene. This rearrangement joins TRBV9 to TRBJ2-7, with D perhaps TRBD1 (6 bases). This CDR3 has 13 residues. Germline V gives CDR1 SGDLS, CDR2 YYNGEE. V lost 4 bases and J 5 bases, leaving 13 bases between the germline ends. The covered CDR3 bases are TGTGCCAGCAGCTATACAGGGTACCACGAG. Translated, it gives CASSYTGYHE. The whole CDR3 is CASSYTGYHEQYF.